This T cell receptor (beta chain) was sequenced for a study of T cell responses to AZD1222 COVID-19 vaccine. The repertoire was sequenced with immunoSEQ multiplex PCR; TCRdb's copy has only in-frame clones and lacks some. The profile covers 150,000 to 200,000 clones, with 90% to 95% appearing a single time and just over 5% taken by the ten largest. Combined were second doses at about 4 or about 12 weeks. To note about this clone: Its target is not known.

Study observations and caveats: Reportedly, nearly half of unique spike TCRs recognized epitopes outside B.1.351/B.1.1.7 mutations.

The CDR3 extends over 13 amino acids. Germline V gene lookup returns CDR1 LNHNV and CDR2 YYDKDF (reference sequence). The V gene lost 3 bases and the J gene lost 7 bases, with 10 bases spanning the gap. This sequence was found in an adult who received the AZD1222 COVID-19 vaccine. Sequencing used peripheral blood, obtained 28 days after the second AZD1222 dose. V usage is TRBV15 and J usage is TRBJ1-5; TRBD1 might be the D (5 bases). The CDR3 DNA sequence: TGTGCCACCAGCAGCGGGACCCGGCAGCCCCAGCATTTT. The encoded protein is CATSSGTRQPQHF. Combining the CDR3 with reference TRBV15 and TRBJ1-5 gives the whole variable domain DAMVIQNPRYQVTQFGKPVTLSCSQTLNHNVMYWYQQKSSQAPKLLFHYYDKDFNNEADTPDNFQSRRPNTSFCFLDIRSPGLGDTAMYLCATSSGTRQPQHFGDGTRLSIL.